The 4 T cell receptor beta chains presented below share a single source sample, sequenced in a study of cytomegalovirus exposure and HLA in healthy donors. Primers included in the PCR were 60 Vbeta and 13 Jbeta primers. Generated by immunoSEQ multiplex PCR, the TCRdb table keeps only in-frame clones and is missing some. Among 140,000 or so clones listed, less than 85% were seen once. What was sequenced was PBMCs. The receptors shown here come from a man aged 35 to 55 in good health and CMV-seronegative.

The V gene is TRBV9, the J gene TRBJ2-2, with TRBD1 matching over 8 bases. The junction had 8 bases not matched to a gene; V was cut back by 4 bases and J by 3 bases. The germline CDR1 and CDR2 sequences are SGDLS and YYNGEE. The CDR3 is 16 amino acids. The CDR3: CASSPPGTGYTGELFF. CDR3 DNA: TGTGCCAGCAGCCCTCCCGGGACAGGTTACACCGGGGAGCTGTTTTTT.

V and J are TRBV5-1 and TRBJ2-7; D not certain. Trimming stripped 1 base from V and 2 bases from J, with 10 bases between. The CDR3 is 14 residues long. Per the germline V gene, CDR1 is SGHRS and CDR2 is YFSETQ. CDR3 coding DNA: TGCGCCAGCAGCTTGACAGCCCCAGCCTACGAGCAGTACTTC. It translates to CASSLTAPAYEQYF.

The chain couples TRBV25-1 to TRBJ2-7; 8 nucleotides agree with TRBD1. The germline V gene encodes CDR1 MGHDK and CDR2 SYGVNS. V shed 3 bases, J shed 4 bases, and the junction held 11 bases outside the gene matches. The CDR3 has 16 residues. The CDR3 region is CASSDLGQGSPYEQYF. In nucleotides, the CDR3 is TGTGCCAGCAGTGATCTCGGACAGGGTTCCCCGTACGAGCAGTACTTC.

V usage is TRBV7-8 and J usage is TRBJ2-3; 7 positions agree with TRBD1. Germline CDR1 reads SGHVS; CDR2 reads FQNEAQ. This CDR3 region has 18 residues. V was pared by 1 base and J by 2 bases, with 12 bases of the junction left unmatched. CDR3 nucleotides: TGTGCCAGCAGCTTAGAATTTGGGATGACAGGGATCACAGATACGCAGTATTTT. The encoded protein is CASSLEFGMTGITDTQYF.